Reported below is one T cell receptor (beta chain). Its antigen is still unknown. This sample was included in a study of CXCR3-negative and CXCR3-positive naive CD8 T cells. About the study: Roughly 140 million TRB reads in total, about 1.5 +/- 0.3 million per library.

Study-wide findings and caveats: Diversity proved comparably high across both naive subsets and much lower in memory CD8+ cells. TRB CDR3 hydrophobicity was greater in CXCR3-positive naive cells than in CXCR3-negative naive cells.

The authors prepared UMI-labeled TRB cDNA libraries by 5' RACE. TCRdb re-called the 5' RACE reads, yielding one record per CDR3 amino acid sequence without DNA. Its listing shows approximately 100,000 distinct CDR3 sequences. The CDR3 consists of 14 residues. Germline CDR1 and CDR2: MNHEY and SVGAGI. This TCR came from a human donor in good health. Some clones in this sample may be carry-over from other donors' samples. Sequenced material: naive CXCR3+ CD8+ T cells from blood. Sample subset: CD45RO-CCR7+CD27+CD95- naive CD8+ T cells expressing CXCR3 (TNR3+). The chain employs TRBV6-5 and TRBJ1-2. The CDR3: CASSFLYQRYGYTF.